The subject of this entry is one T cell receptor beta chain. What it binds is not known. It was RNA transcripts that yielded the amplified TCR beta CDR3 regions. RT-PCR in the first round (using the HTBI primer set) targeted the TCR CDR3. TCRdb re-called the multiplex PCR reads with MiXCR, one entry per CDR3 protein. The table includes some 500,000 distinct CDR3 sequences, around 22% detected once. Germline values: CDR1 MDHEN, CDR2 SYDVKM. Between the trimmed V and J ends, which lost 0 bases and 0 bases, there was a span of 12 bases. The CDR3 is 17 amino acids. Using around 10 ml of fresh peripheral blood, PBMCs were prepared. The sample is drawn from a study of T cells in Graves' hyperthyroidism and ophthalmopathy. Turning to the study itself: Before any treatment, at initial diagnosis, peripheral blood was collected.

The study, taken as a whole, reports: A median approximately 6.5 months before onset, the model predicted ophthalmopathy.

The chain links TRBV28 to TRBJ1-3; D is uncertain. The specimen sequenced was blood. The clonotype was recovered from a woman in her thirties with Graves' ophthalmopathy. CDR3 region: CASSLWIGLSSGNTIYF. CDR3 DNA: TGTGCCAGCAGTTTATGGATCGGCCTGAGCTCTGGAAACACCATATATTTT.